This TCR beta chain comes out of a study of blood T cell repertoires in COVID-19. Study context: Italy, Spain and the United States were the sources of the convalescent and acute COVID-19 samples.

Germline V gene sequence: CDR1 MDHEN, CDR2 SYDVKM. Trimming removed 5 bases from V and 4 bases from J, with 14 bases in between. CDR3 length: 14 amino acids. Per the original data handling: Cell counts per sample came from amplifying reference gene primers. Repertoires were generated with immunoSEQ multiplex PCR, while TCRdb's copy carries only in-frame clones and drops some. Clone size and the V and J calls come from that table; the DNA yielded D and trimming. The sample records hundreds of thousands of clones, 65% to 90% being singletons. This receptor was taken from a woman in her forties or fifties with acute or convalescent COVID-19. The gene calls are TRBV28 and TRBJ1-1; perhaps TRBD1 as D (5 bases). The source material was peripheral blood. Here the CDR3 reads CASSPLDSLTEAFF. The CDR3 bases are TGTGCCAGCAGTCCGCTCGACAGTCTCACTGAAGCTTTCTTT.